This passage covers 12 T cell receptor beta chains from one sample sequenced in a study of Ad26.COV2.S vaccination and SARS-CoV-2 variants. Repertoires were generated with immunoSEQ multiplex PCR, while TCRdb's copy carries only in-frame clones and drops some. This sample has a few hundred thousand clones, with around 91% found just once. As for treatment: 15 to 20 received Ad26.COV2.S at low or high dose, single or two shots; 5 received placebo; per-sample allocation not given. Each sample was drawn 63 days after the first injection (of vaccine or placebo). The sample in question was peripheral blood, obtained in a trial of Ad26.COV2.S vaccine versus placebo. The receptors originated from a person between 18 and 60 years old who received the Ad26.COV2.S COVID-19 vaccine or a placebo.

The chain uses TRBV29-1 and TRBJ2-2, with 7 bases lining up with TRBD2. The trim removed 6 bases at V and 0 bases at J, leaving 10 bases unmatched. The CDR3 runs to 16 residues. Germline assignment: CDR1 SQVTM and CDR2 ANQGSEA. For the CDR3, the DNA is TGCAGCGTCGAGGAGGGAAGCGGGGCGAACACCGGGGAGCTGTTTTTT. Protein product: CSVEEGSGANTGELFF.

This clone has a handful of counts. This chain uses TRBV19 with TRBJ2-5, with D hard to call. The germline CDR1 and CDR2 sequences are LNHDA and SQIVND (reference sequence). The CDR3 is 15 residues long. The V end was cut by 1 base, the J end by 5 bases, with 14 bases between. The CDR3 DNA follows: TGTGCCAGTAGTATAGGTACAGTCGGTCGGGAGACCCAGTACTTC. This sequence encodes CASSIGTVGRETQYF.

The chain couples TRBV27 to TRBJ2-1, with TRBD2 identical over 9 bases. This CDR3 has 15 amino acids. The ends lost 5 bases at V and 0 bases at J; junction bases unmatched: 2. CDR1 and CDR2 from the germline V gene are MNHEY and SMNVEV (reference sequence). CDR3 nucleotide sequence: TGTGCCAGCAGTCTTAGCGGGAGCTCCTACAATGAGCAGTTCTTC. This sequence encodes CASSLSGSSYNEQFF.

This chain uses TRBV7-2 with TRBJ1-2; D not resolved. V dropped 1 base and J dropped 6 bases, with 12 bases sitting between them. The length of the CDR3 is 14 residues. Per the germline V gene, CDR1 is SGHTA and CDR2 is FQGNSA. The CDR3, as DNA: TGTGCCAGCAGCTTAGAGCGTCTTTCGGATGGCTACACCTTC. This encodes CASSLERLSDGYTF.

The chain carries TRBV11-2 and TRBJ2-7, with D perhaps TRBD1 (6 bases). CDR1 SGHAT and CDR2 FQNNGV come from the germline V gene. This CDR3 region has 12 residues. Trimming took off 8 bases at V and 5 bases at J, with 13 bases between the two ends. CDR3 DNA sequence: TGTGCCAGCGGATTACAGGGAAACGAGCAGTACTTC. Translation gives CASGLQGNEQYF.

The rearrangement links TRBV7-9 to TRBJ2-3, with a weak D call TRBD1 (7 bases). The CDR3 runs 16 residues. The V and J ends lost 4 bases and 3 bases respectively, with 17 bases between them. Germline CDR1 is SEHNR and CDR2 is FQNEAQ (reference sequence). CDR3 nucleotide sequence: TGTGCCAGCAGCTCAGAGGGGGGACAGAGGACAGATACGCAGTATTTT. Translation: CASSSEGGQRTDTQYF.

The rearrangement uses TRBV28 and TRBJ1-4; a possible D gene is TRBD1 (6 bases). Deletions cut 5 bases from V and 2 bases from J, with 18 bases between. Germline V gene sequence: CDR1 MDHEN, CDR2 SYDVKM. The CDR3 is made up of 17 amino acids. CDR3 bases: TGTGCCAGCAGTCCCGGGGGGGCGGAAGGGACTAATGAAAAACTGTTTTTT. Residues: CASSPGGAEGTNEKLFF.

The rearrangement joins TRBV18 to TRBJ1-2; D may be TRBD1 (6 bases). The V end lost 6 bases, the J end lost 8 bases, and 16 bases lay between the germline ends. There are 13 residues in the CDR3. Per the germline V gene, CDR1 is KGHSH and CDR2 is LQKENI. The CDR3 DNA is TGTGCCAGCTCGTCGCAACAGGGTGTGGGCTACACCTTC. Protein sequence: CASSSQQGVGYTF.

This clone occurred once. The chain combines TRBV20-1 with TRBJ1-1; D is undetermined. This CDR3 has 11 residues. CDR1 is DFQATT and CDR2 is SNEGSKA in the germline V gene (reference sequence). V shed 2 bases and J shed 4 bases, with 5 bases lying between them. CDR3 sequence (DNA): TGCAGTGCTAGAAGGCCCACTGAAGCTTTCTTT. It yields the protein CSARRPTEAFF.

The chain is built from TRBV28 and TRBJ2-7; 7 bases align to TRBD2. Germline V gene lookup returns CDR1 MDHEN and CDR2 SYDVKM. Losses at the gene ends were 4 bases for V and 1 base for J; bases not matched to a gene: 7. The CDR3 extends over 15 amino acids. The CDR3 protein is CASSSRLAVSYEQYF. CDR3 coding DNA: TGTGCCAGCAGTTCCAGGCTAGCGGTTTCCTACGAGCAGTACTTC.

The chain combines TRBV10-3 with TRBJ1-1; D is undetermined. The CDR3 spans 15 residues. The V end lost 1 base, the J end lost 1 base, and 10 bases lay between the germline ends. The V gene's germline CDR1 is ENHRY and CDR2 SYGVKD. The CDR3 protein is CAISEFKPQNTEAFF. The CDR3 DNA reads as TGTGCCATCAGTGAGTTCAAACCGCAGAACACTGAAGCTTTCTTT.

Here the CDR3 DNA reads TGTGCCAGCAGCGGCTGGTCGGGGGGATCCTACAATGAGCAGTTCTTC. This sequence encodes CASSGWSGGSYNEQFF. The rearrangement uses TRBV5-6 and TRBJ2-1; 7 bases align to TRBD2. The CDR3 is made up of 16 amino acids. Trimming removed 4 bases from V and 1 base from J; junction bases left unmatched: 8. From germline, CDR1 is SGHDT and CDR2 YYEEEE.